This T cell receptor (beta chain) was obtained from a study of shared clonotypes between healthy human individuals. Study information: Plates per donor: three CD4 naive, three CD4 memory, two CD8 naive, one CD8 memory.

Study conclusions and caveats: The donor pool, a small one, limited the genetic and exposure-history diversity represented.

Comment on this clone: Its antigen is not known.

The repertoire was sequenced with immunoSEQ multiplex PCR; TCRdb's copy has only in-frame clones and lacks some. The table shows under 700,000 clones, with around 95% occurring only once. This CDR3 is built from 10 residues. From germline, CDR1 is SGHKS and CDR2 YYEKEE (reference sequence). Trimming removed 6 bases at V and 10 bases at J, with 10 bases between. Positive CCR7 selection of CD45RO-negative cells yielded the naive CD8 cells, and terminally differentiated effector memory CD45RA+ cells were excluded. Within Nashville, Tennessee resided all donors, each a Caucasian adult. Specimen: naive CD8+ T cells sorted from blood. The sequence was obtained from a woman aged 25 to 39 in good health. J is TRBJ1-1 and V is TRBV5-5; D gene unclear. CDR3 coding DNA: TGTGCCAGCACCCCCAGGTTAGCTTTCTTT. Encoded protein: CASTPRLAFF.